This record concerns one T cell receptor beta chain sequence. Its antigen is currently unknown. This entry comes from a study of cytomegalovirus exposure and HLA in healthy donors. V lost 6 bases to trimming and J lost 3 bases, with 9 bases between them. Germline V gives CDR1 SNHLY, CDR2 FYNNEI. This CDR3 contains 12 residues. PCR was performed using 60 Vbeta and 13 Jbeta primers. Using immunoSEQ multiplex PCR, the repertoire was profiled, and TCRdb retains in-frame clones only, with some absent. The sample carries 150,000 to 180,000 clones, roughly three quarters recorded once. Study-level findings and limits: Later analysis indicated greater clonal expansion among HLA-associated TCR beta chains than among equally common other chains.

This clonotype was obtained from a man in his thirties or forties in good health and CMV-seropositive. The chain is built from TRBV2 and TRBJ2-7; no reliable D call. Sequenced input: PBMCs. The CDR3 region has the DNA TGTGCCAGCAGACCTCTAAACTACGAGCAGTACTTC. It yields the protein CASRPLNYEQYF.